Presented here are 15 T cell receptor beta chains from one specimen sequenced in a study of T cell changes during pregnancy in multiple sclerosis. Profiled with immunoSEQ multiplex PCR; TCRdb holds only in-frame clones, not every one. Of 100,000 or so clones in the sample, approximately 95% were seen once. Here the sequenced sample was peripheral blood, taken in the first trimester of pregnancy. The receptors shown here come from a female donor with multiple sclerosis, enrolled in a pregnancy study.

The rearrangement links TRBV15 to TRBJ2-7; possible D gene TRBD2, 6 bases. The CDR3 is 19 amino acids. The germline CDR1 and CDR2 sequences are LNHNV and YYDKDF (reference sequence). V was clipped by 0 bases and J by 3 bases, with 24 bases between them. This CDR3 reads CATSRDETVTGTSNYEQYF. The CDR3 nucleotides read TGTGCCACCAGCAGAGACGAAACTGTTACCGGGACTTCCAACTACGAGCAGTACTTC.

The chain employs TRBV4-1 and TRBJ2-7; D uncertain. Between the trimmed V and J ends, which lost 0 bases and 7 bases, there was a span of 19 bases. Looked up from germline, CDR1 is MGHRA and CDR2 is YSYEKL. The CDR3 is 16 amino acids. CDR3 coding DNA: TGCGCCAGCAGCCAAGACCCTAGTGCCCTACTTGGGGAGCAGTACTTC. Residues: CASSQDPSALLGEQYF.

The J gene is TRBJ2-3, the V gene TRBV5-4, with 11 bases that match TRBD2. The CDR3 sequence is 17 residues long. The germline gives CDR1 SGHNT, CDR2 YYREEE (reference sequence). The V segment lost 2 bases and the J segment 6 bases; nucleotides outside the gene matches: 11. The DNA for the CDR3 is TGTGCCAGCAGCTTCCGCTCACTAGCGGGGGCGAGGGATACGCAGTATTTT. The encoded protein is CASSFRSLAGARDTQYF. The full variable domain, in which reference TRBV5-4 and TRBJ2-3 provide the parts outside the CDR3, is ETGVTQSPTHLIKTRGQQVTLRCSSQSGHNTVSWYQQALGQGPQFIFQYYREEENGRGNFPPRFSGLQFPNYSSELNVNALELDDSALYLCASSFRSLAGARDTQYFGPGTRLTVL.

The J gene is TRBJ2-1, the V gene TRBV10-2; possible D gene TRBD2, 5 bases. The CDR3 has 13 amino acids. From germline, CDR1 is WSHSY and CDR2 SAAADI. The V end was cut by 7 bases, the J end by 1 base, with 8 bases between. The chain's CDR3 is CASNGLSYNEQFF. The CDR3 region has the DNA TGCGCCAGCAATGGACTTTCCTACAATGAGCAGTTCTTC.

This clone was recorded only once. V gene TRBV4-1 combines with J gene TRBJ2-3; tentatively, D is TRBD1 (5 bases). V gave up 6 bases and J gave up 5 bases, with 15 bases separating them. CDR3 length equals 14 residues. The germline CDR1 and CDR2 sequences are MGHRA and YSYEKL. The CDR3 spells CASSPRVSLDTQYF. CDR3 DNA: TGCGCCAGCAGTCCCAGGGTATCCCTAGATACGCAGTATTTT.

This clone is a singleton in its sample. This chain uses TRBV25-1 with TRBJ1-2; D is uncertain. Trimming stripped 4 bases from V and 2 bases from J, with 11 bases between. This CDR3 is 14 amino acids long. In germline, CDR1 is MGHDK, CDR2 SYGVNS. The CDR3 DNA follows: TGTGCCAGCAGTGGAACGGCGGGGAACTATGGCTACACCTTC. Translating it yields CASSGTAGNYGYTF.

The chain recombines TRBV5-1 with TRBJ2-2; 8 bases agree with TRBD1. From germline, CDR1 is SGHRS and CDR2 YFSETQ. The ends lost 3 bases at V and 1 base at J; junction bases unmatched: 11. This CDR3 has 18 amino acids. CDR3 DNA sequence: TGCGCCAGCAGCTCGTCTCTTTGGACAGGGCAGAACACCGGGGAGCTGTTTTTT. Encoded protein: CASSSSLWTGQNTGELFF.

This clone was seen a single time. The V and J genes are TRBV14 and TRBJ2-7; D possibly corresponds to TRBD1 (6 bases). The V gene's germline CDR1 is SGHDN and CDR2 FVKESK. Trimming removed 3 bases from V and 6 bases from J, with 18 bases in between. There are 15 residues in the CDR3. CDR3 in DNA: TGTGCCAGCAGCCAGCCGGGAACAGGGAAAGTCGAGCAGTACTTC. Amino acids: CASSQPGTGKVEQYF. Based on the CDR3 plus reference TRBV14 and TRBJ2-7, the full variable domain is EAGVTQFPSHSVIEKGQTVTLRCDPISGHDNLYWYRRVMGKEIKFLLHFVKESKQDESGMPNNRFLAERTGGTYSTLKVQPAELEDSGVYFCASSQPGTGKVEQYFGPGTRLTVT.

The chain carries TRBV5-1 and TRBJ1-1; D not resolved. This CDR3 comprises 14 residues. Germline CDR1 is SGHRS and CDR2 is YFSETQ. V lost 6 bases and J 1 base, leaving 13 bases between the germline ends. The CDR3 is CASKSLAQNTEAFF. CDR3 DNA: TGCGCCAGCAAGTCGTTGGCCCAGAACACTGAAGCTTTCTTT.

V gene TRBV29-1 combines with J gene TRBJ1-6, with D possibly matching TRBD1 (5 bases). This CDR3 region has 15 residues. CDR1 and CDR2 from the germline V gene are SQVTM and ANQGSEA. The ends were cut back, 5 bases at V and 0 bases at J, with 11 bases in the middle. CDR3 DNA: TGCAGCGTTACCCTTGACAGCTCCTATAATTCACCCCTCCACTTT. Its translation is CSVTLDSSYNSPLHF.

The chain carries TRBV6-6 and TRBJ1-2; TRBD1 is a possible D gene (6 bases). The CDR3 totals 15 residues. Germline V CDR1 and CDR2: MNHNY, SVGAGI (reference sequence). V dropped 9 bases and J dropped 0 bases, with 17 bases sitting between them. DNA for the CDR3: TGTGCCAGTCCGAACCGGGACAACCCTAACTATGGCTACACCTTC. As protein: CASPNRDNPNYGYTF.

V and J are TRBV29-1 and TRBJ1-2; 9 bases are shared with TRBD1. V gave up 4 bases and J gave up 5 bases; unmatched junction bases: 8. The CDR3 spans 14 residues. Germline CDR1 is SQVTM and CDR2 is ANQGSEA. The CDR3 spells CSVGAGQGGYGYTF. CDR3 nucleotide sequence: TGCAGCGTTGGTGCGGGACAGGGAGGGTATGGCTACACCTTC.

The rearrangement uses TRBV5-4 and TRBJ1-2; D perhaps matches TRBD1 (5 bases). Germline values: CDR1 SGHNT, CDR2 YYREEE (reference sequence). Trimming cost V 0 bases and J 1 base, with 10 bases left between them. This CDR3 is 15 amino acids long. In nucleotides, the CDR3 is TGTGCCAGCAGCTTGGGTCCAGGGATTAACTATGGCTACACCTTC. Residues: CASSLGPGINYGYTF.

The chain carries TRBV6-5 and TRBJ2-7, with TRBD2 matching 13 bases. The CDR3 is 16 residues long. CDR1 and CDR2 (germline): MNHEY, SVGAGI. Trimming removed 2 bases from V and 2 bases from J; junction bases left unmatched: 3. CDR3 residues: CASSYGTSGDPYEQYF. CDR3 DNA sequence: TGTGCCAGCAGTTACGGGACTAGCGGGGACCCCTACGAGCAGTACTTC.

This clone was detected only once. The chain combines TRBV9 with TRBJ1-5; 8 positions match TRBD1. The CDR3 spans 14 residues. From germline, CDR1 is SGDLS and CDR2 YYNGEE. After removal of 3 bases from V and 4 bases from J, the junction contained 3 bases not matched to a gene. CDR3 sequence (DNA): TGTGCCAGCAGCGCCGGACAGGGAAATCAGCCCCAGCATTTT. Translation: CASSAGQGNQPQHF.